Sequencing of this TCR beta chain was carried out in a study of blood T cell repertoires in COVID-19. Profiled with immunoSEQ multiplex PCR; TCRdb holds only in-frame clones, not every one. The sample records some 370,000 clones, roughly 90% being singletons. Germline V gives CDR1 SQVTM, CDR2 ANQGSEA. The CDR3 spans 11 residues. V shed 4 bases and J shed 7 bases, with 9 bases lying between them. The chain carries TRBV29-1 and TRBJ2-3; D remains unclear. What was sequenced was peripheral blood. The sequence was collected from a man aged 40-55 years with acute or convalescent COVID-19. CDR3 region: CSVAARHTQYF. The CDR3 bases are TGCAGCGTTGCAGCGAGACATACGCAGTATTTT.